These 29 T cell receptor beta chains were sequenced from one sample in a study of T cell responses to AZD1222 COVID-19 vaccine. Using immunoSEQ multiplex PCR, the repertoire was profiled, and TCRdb retains in-frame clones only, with some absent. Found here are around 100,000 clones, about nine tenths of them singletons; the top ten hold 1.7%. The specimen comprised peripheral blood, sampled on day 0 of AZD1222 vaccination. Source of these receptors: an adult in good health.

CDR3 sequence reads: CAISAGTGANTIYF. The CDR3 nucleotides read TGTGCCATCAGTGCCGGGACAGGGGCCAACACCATATATTTT. The chain uses TRBV10-3 and TRBJ1-3; 10 bases are shared with TRBD1. V gave up 4 bases and J gave up 7 bases; unmatched junction bases: 4. CDR1 and CDR2 (germline): ENHRY, SYGVKD. The CDR3 runs to 14 residues.

This chain links TRBV7-9 with TRBJ2-5, with D unclear. V was clipped by 2 bases and J by 0 bases, with 10 bases between them. The CDR3 consists of 15 residues. The germline CDR1 and CDR2 sequences are SEHNR and FQNEAQ (reference sequence). CDR3 sequence: CASSLLQSHQETQYF. The CDR3 DNA sequence: TGTGCCAGCAGCTTACTGCAGAGCCACCAAGAGACCCAGTACTTC. Combining the CDR3 with reference TRBV7-9 and TRBJ2-5 gives the whole variable domain DTGVSQNPRHKITKRGQNVTFRCDPISEHNRLYWYRQTLGQGPEFLTYFQNEAQLEKSRLLSDRFSAERPKGSFSTLEIQRTEQGDSAMYLCASSLLQSHQETQYFGPGTRLLVL.

The chain recombines TRBV18 with TRBJ1-5; possible D gene TRBD1, 5 bases. The germline V gene has CDR1 KGHSH and CDR2 LQKENI. The length of the CDR3 is 14 residues. Trimming stripped 3 bases from V and 7 bases from J, with 13 bases between. The CDR3 loop is CASSPIQGGQPQHF. CDR3 nucleotide sequence: TGTGCCAGCTCACCTATTCAGGGAGGGCAGCCCCAGCATTTT. Full variable domain (remainder filled in from reference TRBV18 and TRBJ1-5): NAGVMQNPRHLVRRRGQEARLRCSPMKGHSHVYWYRQLPEEGLKFMVYLQKENIIDESGMPKERFSAEFPKEGPSILRIQQVVRGDSAAYFCASSPIQGGQPQHFGDGTRLSIL.

The chain is built from TRBV27 and TRBJ2-5; TRBD2 matches at 11 bases. After removal of 2 bases from V and 2 bases from J, the junction contained 7 bases not matched to a gene. This CDR3 is 17 amino acids long. Germline V lookup: CDR1 MNHEY, CDR2 SMNVEV (reference sequence). Written as DNA, the CDR3 is TGTGCCAGCAGTTTACGCCTAGCGGGAGGATCGCAAGAGACCCAGTACTTC. This translates into CASSLRLAGGSQETQYF.

V usage is TRBV28 and J usage is TRBJ2-1; 8 bases agree with TRBD2. V shed 7 bases and J 8 bases; nucleotides not matched to a gene: 7. The CDR3 has 13 residues. The germline V gene has CDR1 MDHEN and CDR2 SYDVKM. CDR3 sequence reads: CASILGAGDEQFF. In DNA, the CDR3 is TGTGCCAGCATCCTTGGAGCGGGAGATGAGCAGTTCTTC.

The chain carries TRBV4-2 and TRBJ1-2, with D tentatively TRBD1 (6 bases). The CDR3 contains 14 residues. Germline-derived CDR1 and CDR2 are LGHNA and YNFKEQ. Trimming took off 0 bases at V and 7 bases at J, with 12 bases between the two ends. The CDR3 DNA is TGTGCCAGCAGCCAAGATCCGGGGGGCGTTGGCTACACCTTC. Residues: CASSQDPGGVGYTF.

V is TRBV6-2 or TRBV6-3 and J is TRBJ2-1; D might be TRBD2 (6 bases). V was cut by 6 bases and J by 0 bases, with 12 bases left in between. The CDR3 sequence is 15 residues long. CDR1 MNHEY and CDR2 SVGEGT come from the germline V gene. The CDR3 is CASSPGDGSYNEQFF. CDR3 bases: TGTGCCAGCAGCCCGGGAGACGGCTCCTACAATGAGCAGTTCTTC.

This chain joins TRBV11-2 and TRBJ2-7, with D perhaps given as TRBD1 or TRBD2 (5 bases each). V lost 5 bases and J 4 bases, leaving 21 bases between the germline ends. The CDR3 spans 16 residues. Germline CDR1 is SGHAT and CDR2 is FQNNGV. The CDR3 nucleotides read TGTGCCAGCAGCCCTGCTCGGGGACGGTTGTCGTACGAGCAGTACTTC. Translation gives CASSPARGRLSYEQYF. Supplemented by reference TRBV11-2 and TRBJ2-7, the full variable domain reads EAGVAQSPRYKIIEKRQSVAFWCNPISGHATLYWYQQILGQGPKLLIQFQNNGVVDDSQLPKDRFSAERLKGVDSTLKIQPAKLEDSAVYLCASSPARGRLSYEQYFGPGTRLTVT.

CDR3 region: CASSATNEKLFF. DNA of the CDR3: TGCGCCAGCAGTGCAACTAATGAAAAACTGTTTTTT. The rearrangement links TRBV10-2 to TRBJ1-4, with D hard to call. Trimming shortened V by 4 bases and J by 0 bases, and 0 bases separated the two germline ends. CDR1 WSHSY and CDR2 SAAADI come from the germline V gene. The CDR3 is made up of 12 amino acids.

This clone showed up just once. The rearrangement uses TRBV29-1 and TRBJ2-3, with D tentatively TRBD2 (5 bases). V dropped 3 bases and J dropped 1 base, with 14 bases sitting between them. The CDR3 is 15 residues long. The V gene's germline CDR1 is SQVTM and CDR2 ANQGSEA. This chain's CDR3 is CSVDLDSIRTDTQYF. CDR3 nucleotides: TGCAGCGTTGATTTGGACTCAATTCGCACAGATACGCAGTATTTT.

The chain is built from TRBV5-1 and TRBJ2-5; D is unresolved. Per germline, CDR1 SGHRS and CDR2 YFSETQ. The CDR3 is 13 amino acids. The V end lost 4 bases, the J end lost 1 base, and 8 bases lay between the germline ends. This chain's CDR3 is CASSPTPQETQYF. The CDR3 DNA reads TGCGCCAGCAGCCCAACCCCCCAAGAGACCCAGTACTTC.

This sequence joins TRBV7-9 and TRBJ2-3; 8 nucleotides line up with TRBD1. Trimming took 5 bases from V and 4 from J; bases not matched to a gene: 5. The V gene's germline CDR1 is SEHNR and CDR2 FQNEAQ (reference sequence). The CDR3 totals 14 residues. The CDR3 coding sequence is TGTGCCAGCAGCCAGGGGACAGGCGCAGATACGCAGTATTTT. It encodes CASSQGTGADTQYF. Full variable domain (missing parts from reference TRBV7-9 and TRBJ2-3): DTGVSQNPRHKITKRGQNVTFRCDPISEHNRLYWYRQTLGQGPEFLTYFQNEAQLEKSRLLSDRFSAERPKGSFSTLEIQRTEQGDSAMYLCASSQGTGADTQYFGPGTRLTVL.

This chain joins TRBV3-1 (or the pseudogene TRBV3-2) and TRBJ1-4, with D possibly TRBD1 on 6 matching bases. The V and J ends lost 8 bases and 0 bases respectively, with 7 bases between them. Germline V lookup: CDR1 LGHDT, CDR2 YNNKEL (reference sequence). The CDR3 is 13 residues long. This CDR3 is CASGQPTNEKLFF. In nucleotides, the CDR3 is TGTGCCAGCGGACAGCCAACTAATGAAAAACTGTTTTTT.

This rearrangement joins TRBV5-5 to TRBJ2-5; 10 nucleotides align to TRBD1. CDR1 and CDR2 (germline): SGHKS, YYEKEE (reference sequence). CDR3 length: 14 amino acids. V dropped 4 bases and J dropped 5; count of bases not matched to a gene: 5. The CDR3 here is CASSRGQGDETQYF. CDR3 DNA: TGTGCCAGCAGCCGAGGACAGGGGGATGAGACCCAGTACTTC.

A remark on this clone: Other DNA sequences in this specimen translate into the identical CDR3. V gene TRBV6-5 combines with J gene TRBJ1-4; TRBD1 might be the D (5 bases). V dropped 6 bases and J dropped 5 bases, with 10 bases sitting between them. Germline assignment: CDR1 MNHEY and CDR2 SVGAGI. The CDR3 length is 13 residues. As DNA, the CDR3 is TGTGCCAGCAGCTTACAGGAAAATGAAAAACTGTTTTTT. Its protein is CASSLQENEKLFF.

The chain is built from TRBV5-4 and TRBJ2-2, with 9 bases matching TRBD1. V dropped 3 bases and J dropped 5; count of bases not matched to a gene: 5. Per germline, CDR1 SGHNT and CDR2 YYREEE (reference sequence). The CDR3 has 15 amino acids. The CDR3 bases are TGTGCCAGCAGCTGGTGGGACAGGGATACCGGGGAGCTGTTTTTT. The encoded protein is CASSWWDRDTGELFF.

This clone was picked up a small number of times. V is TRBV11-1 and J is TRBJ2-2; TRBD2 might be the D (5 bases). Trimming took 5 bases from V and 5 from J, leaving 12 bases between them. Germline V gene sequence: CDR1 SGHAT, CDR2 FQDESV (reference sequence). The CDR3 length is 14 residues. The CDR3 DNA sequence: TGTGCCAGCAGCCTCCTAAGAGGGACCGGGGAGCTGTTTTTT. This encodes CASSLLRGTGELFF.

The CDR3 spells CASSFRQGNQPQHF. The DNA of the CDR3 is TGTGCCAGCAGTTTTCGACAGGGTAATCAGCCCCAGCATTTT. The chain has TRBV28 and TRBJ1-5, with 7 bases aligning to TRBD1. CDR3 length: 14 amino acids. V gave up 3 bases and J gave up 4 bases; unmatched junction bases: 3. CDR1 is MDHEN and CDR2 is SYDVKM in the germline V gene.

The chain employs TRBV3-1 (or the pseudogene TRBV3-2) and TRBJ2-7; weak D call: TRBD2 (7 bases). V was clipped by 4 bases and J by 2 bases, with 18 bases between them. CDR1 is LGHDT and CDR2 is YNNKEL in the germline V gene (reference sequence). The CDR3 has 16 residues. Written as DNA, the CDR3 is TGTGCCAGCAGCCCCCGGGGGGCGGGAGAGCCCTACGAGCAGTACTTC. Translated, it gives CASSPRGAGEPYEQYF.

The count of this clone is one. The DNA for the CDR3 is TGTGCCACCTCGCCTTTAGCGGGAGGGGCCGGGGAGCTGTTTTTT. Its protein product is CATSPLAGGAGELFF. The rearrangement links TRBV6-5 to TRBJ2-2; TRBD2 agrees at 11 bases. Per the germline V gene, CDR1 is MNHEY and CDR2 is SVGAGI. The CDR3 consists of 15 residues. V shed 10 bases and J 6 bases; nucleotides not matched to a gene: 10.

J is TRBJ2-1 and V is TRBV15; 8 nucleotides align to TRBD2. CDR1 and CDR2 from the germline V gene are LNHNV and YYDKDF (reference sequence). Unmatched junction bases numbered 3, after V lost 2 bases and J lost 3 bases. The CDR3 has 15 residues. The CDR3 DNA follows: TGTGCCACCAGCAGATCCGGGACTAGCTACAATGAGCAGTTCTTC. Protein: CATSRSGTSYNEQFF. The whole variable domain, filled in from reference TRBV15 and TRBJ2-1, reads DAMVIQNPRYQVTQFGKPVTLSCSQTLNHNVMYWYQQKSSQAPKLLFHYYDKDFNNEADTPDNFQSRRPNTSFCFLDIRSPGLGDTAMYLCATSRSGTSYNEQFFGPGTRLTVL.

This chain joins TRBV5-5 and TRBJ1-1, with D maybe TRBD1 (5 bases). Germline V gene lookup returns CDR1 SGHKS and CDR2 YYEKEE (reference sequence). V was trimmed by 3 bases and J by 3 bases, leaving 15 bases between them. There are 15 residues in the CDR3. CDR3 nucleotide sequence: TGTGCCAGCAGCTCACCCGGGACCAAGGACACTGAAGCTTTCTTT. Its translation: CASSSPGTKDTEAFF.

The chain uses TRBV6-2 or TRBV6-3 and TRBJ1-3, with D unclear. The germline V gene encodes CDR1 MNHEY and CDR2 SVGEGT. V gave up 4 bases and J gave up 0 bases, with 1 base separating them. The CDR3 has 12 amino acids. In DNA, the CDR3 is TGTGCCAGCAGTTTCTCTGGAAACACCATATATTTT. This gives the protein CASSFSGNTIYF.

The rearrangement links TRBV6-2 or TRBV6-3 to TRBJ2-5; D is possibly TRBD2 (5 bases). The germline V gene encodes CDR1 MNHEY and CDR2 SVGEGT. Trimming shortened V by 0 bases and J by 0 bases, and 14 bases separated the two germline ends. The CDR3 runs to 17 residues. The CDR3 DNA follows: TGTGCCAGCAGTTACTCGATGGCGGGTGGTTACCAAGAGACCCAGTACTTC. Its protein is CASSYSMAGGYQETQYF.

This sequence joins TRBV5-6 and TRBJ2-1; D is ambiguous. Trimming stripped 2 bases from V and 0 bases from J, with 9 bases between. The CDR3 is 15 amino acids. The germline CDR1 and CDR2 sequences are SGHDT and YYEEEE. The CDR3 region is CASSLKRNSYNEQFF. CDR3 DNA sequence: TGTGCCAGCAGCTTAAAGCGAAACTCCTACAATGAGCAGTTCTTC.

The CDR3 DNA reads TGTGCCAGCAGCCAGTACCTCGAGGTCAATGAGCAGTTCTTC. Protein product: CASSQYLEVNEQFF. The V call is TRBV3-1 (or the pseudogene TRBV3-2), the J call TRBJ2-1; D call uncertain. Germline V gene data show CDR1 as LGHDT and CDR2 as YNNKEL (reference sequence). The CDR3 is 14 amino acids. Trimming cost V 3 bases and J 6 bases, with 12 bases left between them.

This sequence joins TRBV24-1 and TRBJ1-2; D gene ambiguous. Germline CDR1 KGHDR, CDR2 SFDVKD. Trimming took 3 bases from V and 0 from J, leaving 10 bases between them. The length of the CDR3 is 15 residues. CDR3 loop: CATSDPTPSNYGYTF. In DNA, the CDR3 is TGTGCCACCAGTGATCCCACGCCCTCTAACTATGGCTACACCTTC.

This clone has just one count. The rearrangement links TRBV2 to TRBJ2-7; weak D call: TRBD1 (5 bases). The CDR3 has 13 residues. The germline V gene encodes CDR1 SNHLY and CDR2 FYNNEI. The V end was cut by 2 bases, the J end by 6 bases, with 11 bases between. This chain's CDR3 is CASSEQGWAEQYF. The CDR3 DNA follows: TGTGCCAGCAGTGAACAGGGTTGGGCCGAGCAGTACTTC. The full variable domain, completed using reference TRBV2 and TRBJ2-7, is EPEVTQTPSHQVTQMGQEVILRCVPISNHLYFYWYRQILGQKVEFLVSFYNNEISEKSEIFDDQFSVERPDGSNFTLKIRSTKLEDSAMYFCASSEQGWAEQYFGPGTRLTVT.

The count of this clone is one. V usage is TRBV7-9 and J usage is TRBJ1-1; the D is unclear. Germline CDR1 is SEHNR and CDR2 is FQNEAQ (reference sequence). V shed 4 bases and J shed 11 bases, with 11 bases lying between them. There are 11 residues in the CDR3. The DNA of the CDR3 is TGTGCCAGCAGCTACCGTTTCTATGCTTTCTTT. Encoded protein: CASSYRFYAFF.